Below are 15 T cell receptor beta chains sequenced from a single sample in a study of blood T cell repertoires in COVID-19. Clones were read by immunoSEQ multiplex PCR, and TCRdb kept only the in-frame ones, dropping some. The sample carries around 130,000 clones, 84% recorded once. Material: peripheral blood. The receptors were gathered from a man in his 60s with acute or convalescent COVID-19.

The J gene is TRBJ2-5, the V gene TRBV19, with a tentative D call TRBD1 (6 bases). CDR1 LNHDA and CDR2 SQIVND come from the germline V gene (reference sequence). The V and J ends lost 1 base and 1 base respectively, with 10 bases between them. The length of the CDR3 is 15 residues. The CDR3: CASSIGQVPQETQYF. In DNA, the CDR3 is TGTGCCAGTAGTATAGGACAGGTCCCCCAAGAGACCCAGTACTTC.

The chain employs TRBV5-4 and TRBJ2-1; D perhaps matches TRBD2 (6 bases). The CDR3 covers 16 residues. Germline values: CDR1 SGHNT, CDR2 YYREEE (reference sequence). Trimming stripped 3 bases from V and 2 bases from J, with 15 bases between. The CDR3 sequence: CASSWTISGAYNEQFF. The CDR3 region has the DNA TGTGCCAGCAGCTGGACTATTAGCGGCGCCTACAATGAGCAGTTCTTC.

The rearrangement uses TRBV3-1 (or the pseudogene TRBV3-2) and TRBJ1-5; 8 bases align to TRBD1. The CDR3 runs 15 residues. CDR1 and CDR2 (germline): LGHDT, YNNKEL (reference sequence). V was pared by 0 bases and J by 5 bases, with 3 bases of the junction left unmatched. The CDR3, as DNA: TGTGCCAGCAGCCAAGACACAGGGGGGCATCAGCCCCAGCATTTT. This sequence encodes CASSQDTGGHQPQHF.

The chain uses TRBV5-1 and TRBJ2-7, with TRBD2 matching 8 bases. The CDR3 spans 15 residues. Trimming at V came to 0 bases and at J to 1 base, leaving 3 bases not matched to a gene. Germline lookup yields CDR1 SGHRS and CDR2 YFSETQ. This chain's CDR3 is CASSLVRGASYEQYF. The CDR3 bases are TGCGCCAGCAGCTTGGTGCGGGGGGCGTCCTACGAGCAGTACTTC. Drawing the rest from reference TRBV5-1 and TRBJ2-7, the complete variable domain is KAGVTQTPRYLIKTRGQQVTLSCSPISGHRSVSWYQQTPGQGLQFLFEYFSETQRNKGNFPGRFSGRQFSNSRSEMNVSTLELGDSALYLCASSLVRGASYEQYFGPGTRLTVT.

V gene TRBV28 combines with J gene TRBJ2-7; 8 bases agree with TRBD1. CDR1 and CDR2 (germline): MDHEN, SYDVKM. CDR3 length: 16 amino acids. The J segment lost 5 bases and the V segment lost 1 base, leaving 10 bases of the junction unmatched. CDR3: CASSLYRGAGSDEQYF. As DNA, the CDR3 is TGTGCCAGCAGTTTATACAGGGGGGCGGGGTCCGACGAGCAGTACTTC.

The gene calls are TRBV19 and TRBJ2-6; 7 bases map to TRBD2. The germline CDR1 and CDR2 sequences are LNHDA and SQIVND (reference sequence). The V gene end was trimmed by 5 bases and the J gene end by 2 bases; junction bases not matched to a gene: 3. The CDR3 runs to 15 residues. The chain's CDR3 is CASSARGAGANVLTF. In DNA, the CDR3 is TGTGCCAGTAGTGCCCGGGGGGCTGGGGCCAACGTCCTGACTTTC.

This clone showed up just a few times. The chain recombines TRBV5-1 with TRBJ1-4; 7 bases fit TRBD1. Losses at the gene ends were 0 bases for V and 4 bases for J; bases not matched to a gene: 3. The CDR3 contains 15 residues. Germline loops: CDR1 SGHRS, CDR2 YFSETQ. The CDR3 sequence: CASSLEGAGNEKLFF. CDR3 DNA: TGCGCCAGCAGCTTGGAGGGGGCGGGTAATGAAAAACTGTTTTTT.

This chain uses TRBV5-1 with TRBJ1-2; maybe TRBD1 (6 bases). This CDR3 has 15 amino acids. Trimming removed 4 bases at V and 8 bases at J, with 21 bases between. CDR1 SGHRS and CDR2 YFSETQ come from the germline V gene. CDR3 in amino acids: CASSAHRDTAVGYTF. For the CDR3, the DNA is TGCGCCAGCAGCGCCCACCGGGACACGGCTGTAGGCTACACCTTC.

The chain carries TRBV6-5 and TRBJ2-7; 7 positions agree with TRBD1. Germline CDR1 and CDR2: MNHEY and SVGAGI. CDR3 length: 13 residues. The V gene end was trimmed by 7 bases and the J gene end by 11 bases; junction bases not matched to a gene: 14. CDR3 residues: CASKVPGQSREYF. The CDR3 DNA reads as TGTGCCAGCAAAGTCCCGGGACAGAGTCGAGAGTACTTC.

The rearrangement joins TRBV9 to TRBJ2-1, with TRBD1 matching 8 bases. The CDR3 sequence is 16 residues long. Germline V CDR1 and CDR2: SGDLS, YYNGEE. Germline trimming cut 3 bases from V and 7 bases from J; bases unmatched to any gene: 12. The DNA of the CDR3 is TGTGCCAGCAGCGCGGGGTCGGACAGGGAAGCGAATGAGCAGTTCTTC. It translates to CASSAGSDREANEQFF.

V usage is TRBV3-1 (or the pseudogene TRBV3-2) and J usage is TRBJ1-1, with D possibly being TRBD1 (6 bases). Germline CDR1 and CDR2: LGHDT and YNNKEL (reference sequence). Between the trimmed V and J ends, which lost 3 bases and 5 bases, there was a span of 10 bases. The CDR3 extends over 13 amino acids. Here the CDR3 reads CASSQGGATEAFF. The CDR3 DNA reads TGTGCCAGCAGCCAGGGGGGGGCGACTGAAGCTTTCTTT.

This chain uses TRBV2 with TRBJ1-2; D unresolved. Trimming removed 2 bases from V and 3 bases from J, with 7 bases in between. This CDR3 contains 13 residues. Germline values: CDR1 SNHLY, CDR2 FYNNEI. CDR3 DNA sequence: TGTGCCAGCAGTGAATCCGGGTACTATGGCTACACCTTC. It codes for CASSESGYYGYTF.

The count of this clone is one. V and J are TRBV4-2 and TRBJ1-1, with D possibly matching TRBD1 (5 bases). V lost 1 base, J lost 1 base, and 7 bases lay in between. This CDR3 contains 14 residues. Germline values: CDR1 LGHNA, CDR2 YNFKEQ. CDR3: CASSQVTANTEAFF. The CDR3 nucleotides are TGTGCCAGCAGCCAAGTGACAGCGAACACTGAAGCTTTCTTT.

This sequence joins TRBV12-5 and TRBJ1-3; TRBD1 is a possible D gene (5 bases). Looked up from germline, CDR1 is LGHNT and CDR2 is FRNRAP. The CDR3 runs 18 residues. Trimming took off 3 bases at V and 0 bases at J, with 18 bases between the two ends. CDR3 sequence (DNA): TGTGCTAGTGGTTTCTCTACTTCGACAGCCAGCTCTGGAAACACCATATATTTT. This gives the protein CASGFSTSTASSGNTIYF.

The CDR3 coding sequence is TGTGCCAGCAGACAAATGGGGGAAGACAGGCGCGGCTACACCTTC. As protein: CASRQMGEDRRGYTF. The J gene is TRBJ1-2, the V gene TRBV3-1 (or the pseudogene TRBV3-2); D is possibly TRBD1 (6 bases). Germline assignment: CDR1 LGHDT and CDR2 YNNKEL (reference sequence). Deletions cut 6 bases from V and 8 bases from J, with 22 bases between. CDR3 length equals 15 residues.